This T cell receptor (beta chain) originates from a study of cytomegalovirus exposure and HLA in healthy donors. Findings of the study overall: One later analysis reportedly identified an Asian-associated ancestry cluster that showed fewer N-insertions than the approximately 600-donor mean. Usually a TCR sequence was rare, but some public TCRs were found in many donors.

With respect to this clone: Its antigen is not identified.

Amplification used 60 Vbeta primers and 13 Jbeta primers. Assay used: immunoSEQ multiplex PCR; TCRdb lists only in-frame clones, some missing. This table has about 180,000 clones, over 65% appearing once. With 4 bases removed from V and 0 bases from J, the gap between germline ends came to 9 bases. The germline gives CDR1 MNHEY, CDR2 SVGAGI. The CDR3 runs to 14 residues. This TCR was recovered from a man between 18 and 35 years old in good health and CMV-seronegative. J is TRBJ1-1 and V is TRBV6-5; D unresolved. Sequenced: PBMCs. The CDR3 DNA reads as TGTGCCAGCAGTTCTGGAGCACTGAACACTGAAGCTTTCTTT. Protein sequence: CASSSGALNTEAFF.